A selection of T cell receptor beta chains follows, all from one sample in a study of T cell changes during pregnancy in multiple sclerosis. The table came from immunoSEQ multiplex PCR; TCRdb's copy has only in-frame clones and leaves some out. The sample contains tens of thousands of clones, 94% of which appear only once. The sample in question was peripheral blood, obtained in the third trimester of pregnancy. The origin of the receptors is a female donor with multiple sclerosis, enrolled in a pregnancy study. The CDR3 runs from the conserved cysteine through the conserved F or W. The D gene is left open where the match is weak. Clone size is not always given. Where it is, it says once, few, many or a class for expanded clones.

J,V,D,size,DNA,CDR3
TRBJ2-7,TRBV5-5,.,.,TGTGCCACGACCGGGTCCTCCTACGAGCAGTACTTC,CATTGSSYEQYF
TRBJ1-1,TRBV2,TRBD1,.,TGTGCCAGCAATAGACAGGGTTTGACAGTTCTCGGCACTGAAGCTTTCTTT,CASNRQGLTVLGTEAFF
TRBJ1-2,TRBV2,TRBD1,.,TGTGCCAGCAACTGGGACAGGGCGATTAACTATGGCTACACCTTC,CASNWDRAINYGYTF
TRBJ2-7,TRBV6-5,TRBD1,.,TGTGCCAGCAGTTACGACAGGGCCTACGAGCAGTACTTC,CASSYDRAYEQYF
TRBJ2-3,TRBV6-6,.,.,TGTGCCAGCGCGACCGTCGGCGGGGGCACAGATACGCAGTATTTT,CASATVGGGTDTQYF
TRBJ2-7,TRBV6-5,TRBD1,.,TGTGCCAGCAGCCCCGACAGGGGGGGGTCCTACGAGCAGTACTTC,CASSPDRGGSYEQYF
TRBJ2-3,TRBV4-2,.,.,TGTGCCAGCAGCCTATTCGATGAGGAGGTCAGACTCTTCACAGATACGCAGTATTTT,CASSLFDEEVRLFTDTQYF
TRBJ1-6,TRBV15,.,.,TGTGCCACCAGCAGAGATATTGGAGGAAATGCGGCCCTCCACTTT,CATSRDIGGNAALHF
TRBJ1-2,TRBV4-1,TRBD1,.,TGCGCCAGCAGCTTCCGGACAGGGGGAATCTATGGCTACACCTTC,CASSFRTGGIYGYTF
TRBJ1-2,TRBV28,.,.,TGTGCCAGCAGTTTAGGGGGGGCGGGGGGCGCCGACTATGGCTACACCTTC,CASSLGGAGGADYGYTF
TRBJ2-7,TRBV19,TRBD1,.,TGTGCCAGTAGTTGGGGACAGGCGTACGAGCAGTACTTC,CASSWGQAYEQYF
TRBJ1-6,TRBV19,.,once,TGTGCCAGTAGTTCACCGGGAAACCTTCCTTCACCCCTCCACTTT,CASSSPGNLPSPLHF
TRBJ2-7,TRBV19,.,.,TGTGCCAGTAGTATCCGGGGTGAAGGGTCGAAGAATTACGAGCAGTACTTC,CASSIRGEGSKNYEQYF
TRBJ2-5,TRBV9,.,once,TGTGCCAGCAGCGCGGAGGTGGGGACCCAGTACTTC,CASSAEVGTQYF
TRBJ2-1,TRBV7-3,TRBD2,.,TGTGCCAGCAGCCCAACGTTGGAGCGGGGGAGGTACAATGAGCAGTTCTTC,CASSPTLERGRYNEQFF
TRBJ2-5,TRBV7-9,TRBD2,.,TGTGCCAGCAGCTGGCCAGCTCTAGCGGGGGGGCCGGAGACCCAGTACTTC,CASSWPALAGGPETQYF
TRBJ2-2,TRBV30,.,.,TGTGCCTGGAGTGTGAGGGGACTCTTAACCGGGGAGCTGTTTTTT,CAWSVRGLLTGELFF
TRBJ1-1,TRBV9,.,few,TGTGCCAGCAGCTCTGGAGTTGGCACTGAAGCTTTCTTT,CASSSGVGTEAFF
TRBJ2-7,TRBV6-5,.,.,TGTGCCAGCAGCGGGACGGGCAAAGGGGGCGAGCAGTACTTC,CASSGTGKGGEQYF
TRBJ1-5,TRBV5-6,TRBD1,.,TGTGCCAGCAGCTTGGGGACTGGACAGGGGAATCAGCCCCAGCATTTT,CASSLGTGQGNQPQHF
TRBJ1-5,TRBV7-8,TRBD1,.,TGTGCCAGCAGCCATCAGGGGGCGCGACATGGCAATCAGCCCCAGCATTTT,CASSHQGARHGNQPQHF
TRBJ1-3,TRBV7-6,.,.,TGTGCCAGCAGACCCCTCAGGGGAAACACCATATATTTT,CASRPLRGNTIYF
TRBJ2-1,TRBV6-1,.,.,TGTGCCAGCATGCGGTACAATGAGCAGTTCTTC,CASMRYNEQFF
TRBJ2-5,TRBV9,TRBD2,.,TGTGCCAGTTCGACTAGCGGCGGCTCTCTCCAAGAGACCCAGTACTTC,CASSTSGGSLQETQYF
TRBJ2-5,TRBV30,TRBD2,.,TGTGCCTGGGCTCCTACGGGGGAGGGGACCCAGTACTTC,CAWAPTGEGTQYF
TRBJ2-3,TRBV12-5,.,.,TGTGCTAGTGGTTCGAACCGGGACTTCGCGTCTAGCACAGATACGCAGTATTTT,CASGSNRDFASSTDTQYF
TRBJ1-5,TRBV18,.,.,TGTGCCAGCTCATCAGGTCGAGGGCAGCCCCAGCATTTT,CASSSGRGQPQHF
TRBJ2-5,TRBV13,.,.,TGTGCCAGCAGCTTAGGTAGCGAAGAGACCCAGTACTTC,CASSLGSEETQYF
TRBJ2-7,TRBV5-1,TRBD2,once,TGCGCCAGCAGCTTTGACGGGGGGGCCTTCTACGAGCAGTACTTC,CASSFDGGAFYEQYF
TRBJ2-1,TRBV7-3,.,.,TGTGCCAGCAGCCCCGACTCGGACAATGAGCAGTTCTTC,CASSPDSDNEQFF
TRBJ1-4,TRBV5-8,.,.,TGTGCCAGCAGCTTGGGGCAGGGTAGTATAAATGAAAAACTGTTTTTT,CASSLGQGSINEKLFF
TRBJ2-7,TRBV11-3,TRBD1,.,TGTGCCAGCAACCGAAGGGACAGGGGGCGCGTATACGAGCAGTACTTC,CASNRRDRGRVYEQYF
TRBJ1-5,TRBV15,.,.,TGTGCCACCAGCGGGGCCCTGGGGAGCAATCAGCCCCAGCATTTT,CATSGALGSNQPQHF
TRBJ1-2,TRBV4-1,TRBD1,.,TGCGCCAGCAGCCAAGATCTGGGCCAGGGGGGTTACTATGGCTACACCTTC,CASSQDLGQGGYYGYTF
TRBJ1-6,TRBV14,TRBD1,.,TGTGCCAGCAGCCCGACAGGGGGGCGCCTTAATTCACCCCTCCACTTT,CASSPTGGRLNSPLHF
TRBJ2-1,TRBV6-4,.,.,TGTGCCAGCAGTCCTGGGAGCTCCTACAATGAGCAGTTCTTC,CASSPGSSYNEQFF
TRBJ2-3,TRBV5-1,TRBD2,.,TGCGCCAGCAGCTTGGTACTAGCGGCTAGCACAGATACGCAGTATTTT,CASSLVLAASTDTQYF
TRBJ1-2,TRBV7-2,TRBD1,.,TGTGCCAGCAGCTTAGAGGACAGGGGCTACACCTTC,CASSLEDRGYTF
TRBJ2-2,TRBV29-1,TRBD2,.,TGCAGCGTTGACGGGGAGGGGTGGGGTACCGGGGAGCTGTTTTTT,CSVDGEGWGTGELFF
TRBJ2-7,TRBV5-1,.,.,TGCGCCAGCAGCTTGGGAGACGGGGGTTCGGACGAGCAGTACTTC,CASSLGDGGSDEQYF
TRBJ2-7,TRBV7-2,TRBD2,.,TGTGCCAGCAGCGGGTCCGGGACTAGCGCTTCCTACGAGCAGTACTTC,CASSGSGTSASYEQYF
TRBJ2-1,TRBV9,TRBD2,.,TGTGCCAGCAGCGGAGCGGGGACTTTATACAATGAGCAGTTCTTC,CASSGAGTLYNEQFF
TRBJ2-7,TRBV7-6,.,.,TGTGCCAGCAGCTCCGGTCTCTCCTACGAGCAGTACTTC,CASSSGLSYEQYF
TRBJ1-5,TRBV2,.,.,TGTGCCACCCATCGGGGGTATGGGCCCCAGCATTTT,CATHRGYGPQHF
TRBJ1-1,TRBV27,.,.,TGTGCCAGCAGTTTACAAGGAGGCACTGAAGCTTTCTTT,CASSLQGGTEAFF
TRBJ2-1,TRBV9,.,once,TGTGCCAGCAGCGTAGGCAGATACAATGAGCAGTTCTTC,CASSVGRYNEQFF
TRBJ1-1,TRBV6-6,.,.,TGTGCCAGCAGTTACAACAGGGCCGCAGAGAACACTGAAGCTTTCTTT,CASSYNRAAENTEAFF
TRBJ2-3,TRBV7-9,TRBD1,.,TGTGCGTGGAAGGGGGCGACGAGCACAGATACGCAGTATTTT,CAWKGATSTDTQYF
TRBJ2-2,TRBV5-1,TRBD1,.,TGCGCCAGCAGCTTTAGGACAGGTGACACCGGGGAGCTGTTTTTT,CASSFRTGDTGELFF
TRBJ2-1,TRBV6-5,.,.,TGTGCCAGCAGTCACCGGGAGCCCTCCTACAATGAGCAGTTCTTC,CASSHREPSYNEQFF
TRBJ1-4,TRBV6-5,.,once,TGTGCCAGCAGTCCCGCTTTGGGCGCTTTACTGTTTTTT,CASSPALGALLFF
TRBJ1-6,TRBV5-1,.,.,TGCGCCAGCAGCGGCGGGACGTCTGATAATTCACCCCTCCACTTT,CASSGGTSDNSPLHF
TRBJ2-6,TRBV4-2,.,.,TGTGCCAGCAGCCAAGGATCCATTCTAGCCCCGGCCAGCTCTGGGGCCAACGTCCTGACTTTC,CASSQGSILAPASSGANVLTF
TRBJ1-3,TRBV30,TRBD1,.,TGTGCCTGGGGGACAGGCTCTGGAAACACCATATATTTT,CAWGTGSGNTIYF
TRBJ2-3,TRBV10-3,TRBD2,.,TGTGCCACCGAAGGACTAGCGGGCACAGATACGCAGTATTTT,CATEGLAGTDTQYF